This T cell receptor (beta chain) was profiled in a study of CD8+ T cells in alopecia areata. Overall study context: Treated patients were given oral tofacitinib, which was dosed at 5 to 10 mg twice daily.

Following RNA extraction, reverse transcription yielded cDNA that acted as the sequencing template. Clones were read by immunoSEQ multiplex PCR, and TCRdb kept only the in-frame ones, dropping some. The sample lists about 97,000 clones, about 40% seen once, with 1% to 1.5% in the top ten. Per germline, CDR1 SGHNT and CDR2 YYREEE (reference sequence). This CDR3 region has 15 residues. Trimming shortened V by 3 bases and J by 7 bases, and 17 bases separated the two germline ends. Study-level findings and limits: Scalp lesions, especially in alopecia totalis/universalis, had higher clonality than normal scalp.

As regards this clone: What it recognizes is unknown.

Lesional scalp tissue (obtained by punch biopsy) and peripheral blood were collected from alopecia areata patients. Sorting of PBMCs yielded the CD4+ and CD8+ T cells. The rearrangement links TRBV5-4 to TRBJ2-1, with TRBD2 as a possible D gene (7 bases). The TCR was taken from a human donor with alopecia areata. The sequenced sample was CD4+ T cells sorted from blood. The chain's CDR3 is CASSSGGQLLNEQFF. CDR3 nucleotides: TGTGCCAGCAGCTCGGGAGGACAGCTTTTAAATGAGCAGTTCTTC.